These 19 T cell receptor beta chains share one sample of origin, sequenced in a study of T cell responses to AZD1222 COVID-19 vaccine. The data were produced by immunoSEQ multiplex PCR, yet TCRdb's version contains in-frame clones alone and is incomplete. This table has 75,000 to 100,000 clones, roughly 90% appearing once. The sequencing here drew on peripheral blood, taken on day 0 of AZD1222 vaccination. These receptors all stem from an adult in good health.

The V and J genes are TRBV12-3 or TRBV12-4 and TRBJ2-1; no clear D. The V end was cut by 2 bases, the J end by 0 bases, with 2 bases between. There are 13 residues in the CDR3. CDR3 coding DNA: TGTGCCAGCAGTTTAAGCTCCTACAATGAGCAGTTCTTC. Translation: CASSLSSYNEQFF.

The rearrangement joins TRBV7-9 to TRBJ2-7; D remains unclear. Trimming shortened V by 5 bases and J by 4 bases, and 27 bases separated the two germline ends. Per germline, CDR1 SEHNR and CDR2 FQNEAQ (reference sequence). The CDR3 has 18 amino acids. CDR3 in amino acids: CASSHSPFRAPGKYEQYF. CDR3 sequence (DNA): TGTGCCAGCAGCCATTCCCCATTCCGGGCCCCTGGGAAGTACGAGCAGTACTTC.

This sequence joins TRBV5-6 and TRBJ1-1; D gene uncertain. Trimming removed 0 bases from V and 0 bases from J, with 9 bases in between. CDR3 length: 15 residues. Germline CDR1 SGHDT, CDR2 YYEEEE. For the CDR3, the DNA is TGTGCCAGCAGCTTGGACCAGCTCATGAACACTGAAGCTTTCTTT. Amino acids: CASSLDQLMNTEAFF.

The chain recombines TRBV6-5 with TRBJ1-1; 9 positions agree with TRBD1. The CDR3 has 13 amino acids. Germline CDR1 MNHEY, CDR2 SVGAGI. Trimming at V came to 8 bases and at J to 0 bases, leaving 1 base not matched to a gene. CDR3 region: CASWDRVNTEAFF. Written as DNA, the CDR3 is TGTGCCAGCTGGGACAGGGTGAACACTGAAGCTTTCTTT.

The CDR3 is CAWTPGNSNYGYTF. CDR3 nucleotide sequence: TGTGCCTGGACGCCGGGTAACAGTAACTATGGCTACACCTTC. The chain links TRBV30 to TRBJ1-2; D is ambiguous. V lost 4 bases and J lost 1, with 13 bases in between. Germline CDR1 reads GTSNPN; CDR2 reads SVGIG (reference sequence). This CDR3 region has 14 residues.

The V gene is TRBV6-5, the J gene TRBJ1-1; tentative D call: TRBD1 (6 bases). The V and J ends lost 4 bases and 3 bases respectively, with 12 bases between them. This CDR3 has 14 residues. Per germline, CDR1 MNHEY and CDR2 SVGAGI. In DNA, the CDR3 is TGTGCCAGCAGTTTGGGGGGCGCGGACACTGAAGCTTTCTTT. Translated, it gives CASSLGGADTEAFF.

The rearrangement links TRBV5-1 to TRBJ2-1, with 9 bases that match TRBD2. The CDR3 is made up of 17 amino acids. The V segment lost 0 bases and the J segment 8 bases; nucleotides outside the gene matches: 12. Germline CDR1 and CDR2: SGHRS and YFSETQ. The CDR3 region is CASSLELAGRGWDEQFF. Here the CDR3 DNA reads TGCGCCAGCAGCTTGGAACTAGCGGGCCGTGGATGGGATGAGCAGTTCTTC.

The chain uses TRBV5-1 and TRBJ1-2; D unclear. CDR1 is SGHRS and CDR2 is YFSETQ in the germline V gene. The CDR3 runs to 13 residues. V gave up 0 bases and J gave up 7 bases, with 10 bases separating them. The CDR3 sequence is CASSLAKGLGYTF. The CDR3 region has the DNA TGCGCCAGCAGCTTGGCCAAGGGCCTTGGCTACACCTTC.

V is TRBV19 and J is TRBJ1-2, with 9 bases fitting TRBD1. The CDR3 runs 17 residues. Trimming at V came to 3 bases and at J to 0 bases, leaving 8 bases not matched to a gene. The V gene's germline CDR1 is LNHDA and CDR2 SQIVND (reference sequence). This CDR3 reads CASSIIEGQGPNYGYTF. The CDR3 nucleotides are TGTGCCAGTAGTATTATTGAGGGACAGGGACCTAACTATGGCTACACCTTC.

This clone was seen just once. This chain links TRBV2 with TRBJ1-5; D gene ambiguous. The CDR3 has 13 amino acids. V was clipped by 6 bases and J by 0 bases, with 6 bases between them. From germline, CDR1 is SNHLY and CDR2 FYNNEI. The CDR3 spells CASRGDSNQPQHF. The DNA for the CDR3 is TGTGCCAGCAGAGGAGATAGCAATCAGCCCCAGCATTTT. The variable domain in full, completed from reference TRBV2 and TRBJ1-5, reads EPEVTQTPSHQVTQMGQEVILRCVPISNHLYFYWYRQILGQKVEFLVSFYNNEISEKSEIFDDQFSVERPDGSNFTLKIRSTKLEDSAMYFCASRGDSNQPQHFGDGTRLSIL.

The rearrangement uses TRBV15 and TRBJ1-4; D gene ambiguous. Trimming took off 0 bases at V and 7 bases at J, with 6 bases between the two ends. This CDR3 spans 13 amino acids. From germline, CDR1 is LNHNV and CDR2 YYDKDF (reference sequence). The CDR3 bases are TGTGCCACCAGCAGAGATTTGGGTGAAAAACTGTTTTTT. This codes for CATSRDLGEKLFF.

The DNA of the CDR3 is TGTGCCAGCAGTCGCGACAGGACCGGCTATGGCTACACCTTC. It encodes CASSRDRTGYGYTF. The chain links TRBV6-2 or TRBV6-3 to TRBJ1-2, with a weak D call TRBD1 (6 bases). V lost 5 bases, J lost 4 bases, and 14 bases lay in between. This CDR3 is built from 14 residues. CDR1 and CDR2 from the germline V gene are MNHEY and SVGEGT.

The V gene is TRBV18, the J gene TRBJ1-1, with D perhaps TRBD1 (5 bases). Trimming pared 1 base from V and 6 bases from J, leaving 18 bases between. The CDR3 sequence is 16 residues long. Germline V CDR1 and CDR2: KGHSH, LQKENI. CDR3 in amino acids: CASSPLPGSRAAEAFF. The DNA for the CDR3 is TGTGCCAGCTCACCACTTCCAGGGTCGAGGGCGGCTGAAGCTTTCTTT.

The table lists this clone with a count of one. The chain carries TRBV6-1 and TRBJ1-5, with D perhaps TRBD1 (5 bases). V was trimmed by 2 bases and J by 4 bases, leaving 15 bases between them. The CDR3 covers 16 residues. Germline values: CDR1 MNHNS, CDR2 SASEGT. In DNA, the CDR3 is TGTGCCAGCAGTGAATGGAAGGGGTCAGGGAATCAGCCCCAGCATTTT. Its protein product is CASSEWKGSGNQPQHF.

V usage is TRBV6-5 and J usage is TRBJ2-7, with D possibly being TRBD1 (6 bases). V was trimmed by 2 bases and J by 3 bases, leaving 14 bases between them. Germline values: CDR1 MNHEY, CDR2 SVGAGI. This CDR3 is built from 15 residues. The CDR3 bases are TGTGCCAGCAGTTACAAGCTGGGGGCTAACTACGAGCAGTACTTC. Residues: CASSYKLGANYEQYF.

The chain is built from TRBV24-1 and TRBJ2-1; the match to TRBD2 covers 7 bases. The CDR3 is made up of 14 amino acids. CDR1 KGHDR and CDR2 SFDVKD come from the germline V gene. J lost 0 bases, V lost 10 bases, and 5 bases had no gene match. The CDR3 coding sequence is TGTGCCACAGGGGAGGGATTCTCCTACAATGAGCAGTTCTTC. As protein: CATGEGFSYNEQFF.

The gene calls are TRBV24-1 and TRBJ1-3; D unresolved. Per the germline V gene, CDR1 is KGHDR and CDR2 is SFDVKD. The V end was cut by 3 bases, the J end by 2 bases, with 7 bases between. The CDR3 is made up of 14 amino acids. The DNA of the CDR3 is TGTGCCACCAGTGATCCCCGGACTGGAAACACCATATATTTT. Protein sequence: CATSDPRTGNTIYF.

V and J are TRBV28 and TRBJ1-1; D gene ambiguous. This CDR3 has 14 residues. Trimming removed 1 base at V and 0 bases at J, with 6 bases between. Germline CDR1 and CDR2: MDHEN and SYDVKM. CDR3 sequence reads: CASSLYRMNTEAFF. CDR3 bases: TGTGCCAGCAGTTTATACAGAATGAACACTGAAGCTTTCTTT.

J is TRBJ1-5 and V is TRBV19; tentatively, D is TRBD1 (5 bases). CDR3 length: 15 residues. The germline gives CDR1 LNHDA, CDR2 SQIVND (reference sequence). V was pared by 5 bases and J by 11 bases, with 22 bases between. The CDR3 DNA sequence: TGTGCCAGTAGTCTCGCGGCCGCAGGGCAGTCGGCCCAGCATTTT. As protein: CASSLAAAGQSAQHF.